A single sample gave rise to the 18 T cell receptor beta chains below, sequenced in a study of T cell responses to AZD1222 COVID-19 vaccine. The table came from immunoSEQ multiplex PCR; TCRdb's copy has only in-frame clones and leaves some out. The table lists under 130,000 clones, roughly 82% of them singletons, with approximately 5% in the top ten. The sample consisted of peripheral blood, taken on day 0 of AZD1222 vaccination. These TCRs come from an adult in good health.

The chain employs TRBV2 and TRBJ2-5; 9 nucleotides agree with TRBD2. The CDR3 runs 14 residues. V trimming: 7 bases; J trimming: 4 bases; junction bases outside the gene matches: 7. Germline-derived CDR1 and CDR2 are SNHLY and FYNNEI. The CDR3 nucleotides read TGTGCCAGCACTTGGCGGGGGGGCAGAGAGACCCAGTACTTC. Translation: CASTWRGGRETQYF.

The CDR3 reads CASSQGRGGNTEAFF. The CDR3 region has the DNA TGTGCCAGCAGCCAGGGAAGAGGGGGTAACACTGAAGCTTTCTTT. The chain uses TRBV3-1 (or the pseudogene TRBV3-2) and TRBJ1-1; D is perhaps TRBD1 (6 bases). The CDR3 runs to 15 residues. V lost 3 bases and J 2 bases, leaving 13 bases between the germline ends. Germline V gives CDR1 LGHDT, CDR2 YNNKEL (reference sequence).

The V call is TRBV6-1, the J call TRBJ2-7, with TRBD1 matching over 7 bases. Germline-derived CDR1 and CDR2 are MNHNS and SASEGT. V shed 3 bases, J shed 5 bases, and the junction held 7 bases outside the gene matches. The CDR3 extends over 14 amino acids. The DNA for the CDR3 is TGTGCCAGCAGTGAGGGACAGCCTAGTGACGAGCAGTACTTC. The encoded protein is CASSEGQPSDEQYF.

This clone came up many times. The rearrangement joins TRBV5-4 to TRBJ1-1; D gene uncertain. The germline gives CDR1 SGHNT, CDR2 YYREEE (reference sequence). With 4 bases removed from V and 1 base from J, the gap between germline ends came to 11 bases. The CDR3 spans 14 residues. CDR3 sequence: CASSRADPNTEAFF. The DNA for the CDR3 is TGTGCCAGCAGCCGAGCGGACCCGAACACTGAAGCTTTCTTT.

The chain recombines TRBV7-2 with TRBJ1-2; TRBD1 might be the D (6 bases). The CDR3 is made up of 14 amino acids. Germline CDR1 is SGHTA and CDR2 is FQGNSA. Deletions cut 4 bases from V and 4 bases from J, with 13 bases between. The CDR3 sequence: CASSSLTGFYGYTF. The CDR3 DNA follows: TGTGCCAGCAGCTCATTGACAGGCTTCTATGGCTACACCTTC.

This clone was recorded once. This chain uses TRBV2 with TRBJ2-5; 9 bases line up with TRBD1. Unmatched junction bases numbered 11, after V lost 5 bases and J lost 4 bases. There are 16 residues in the CDR3. CDR1 and CDR2 (germline): SNHLY, FYNNEI. The CDR3 sequence: CASSYFEGQGGETQYF. The CDR3 DNA reads TGTGCCAGCAGTTACTTTGAGGGACAGGGTGGAGAGACCCAGTACTTC.

The chain joins TRBV11-2 to TRBJ1-2; no firm D call. V lost 5 bases to trimming and J lost 5 bases, with 9 bases between them. The CDR3 spans 12 residues. Per germline, CDR1 SGHAT and CDR2 FQNNGV. In DNA, the CDR3 is TGTGCCAGCAGCAGCGAATTGTATGGCTACACCTTC. Its protein product is CASSSELYGYTF.

This sequence joins TRBV27 and TRBJ2-2; tentatively, D is TRBD2 (5 bases). CDR1 and CDR2 (germline): MNHEY, SMNVEV (reference sequence). V was clipped by 2 bases and J by 5 bases, with 9 bases between them. There are 14 residues in the CDR3. The CDR3 protein is CASSLAGVTGELFF. CDR3 coding DNA: TGTGCCAGCAGTTTAGCCGGGGTAACCGGGGAGCTGTTTTTT.

Ten or more counts support this clone. V usage is TRBV10-3 and J usage is TRBJ2-3; 7 bases align to TRBD2. CDR1 and CDR2 (germline): ENHRY, SYGVKD. This CDR3 spans 17 amino acids. V dropped 10 bases and J dropped 0; count of bases not matched to a gene: 16. The CDR3 coding sequence is TGTGCCACGAGTTATCGTGTGGGCGGGGGTAGCACAGATACGCAGTATTTT. Translated: CATSYRVGGGSTDTQYF.

V usage is TRBV5-1 and J usage is TRBJ1-1; a possible D gene is TRBD1 (5 bases). The V end was cut by 5 bases, the J end by 4 bases, with 15 bases between. The CDR3 covers 14 residues. Germline V gene lookup returns CDR1 SGHRS and CDR2 YFSETQ. The CDR3 bases are TGCGCCAGCAGTTTCCAGGAGAGGGGCACTGAAGCTTTCTTT. It encodes CASSFQERGTEAFF.

This clone was picked up a small number of times. The V gene is TRBV2, the J gene TRBJ1-5; D gene uncertain. The V end lost 6 bases, the J end lost 9 bases, and 18 bases lay between the germline ends. The CDR3 sequence is 14 residues long. CDR1 is SNHLY, CDR2 FYNNEI, per germline. CDR3 region: CASRDVQVIRPQHF. CDR3 bases: TGTGCCAGCAGGGATGTTCAGGTTATACGGCCCCAGCATTTT.

V is TRBV19 and J is TRBJ1-2; D is perhaps TRBD1 (6 bases). The CDR3 spans 13 residues. Trimming cost V 5 bases and J 5 bases, with 12 bases left between them. Looked up from germline, CDR1 is LNHDA and CDR2 is SQIVND (reference sequence). This CDR3 reads CASSEQGSYGYTF. The CDR3 nucleotides read TGTGCCAGTAGTGAACAGGGTTCGTATGGCTACACCTTC. The full variable domain, completed using reference TRBV19 and TRBJ1-2, is DGGITQSPKYLFRKEGQNVTLSCEQNLNHDAMYWYRQDPGQGLRLIYYSQIVNDFQKGDIAEGYSVSREKKESFPLTVTSAQKNPTAFYLCASSEQGSYGYTFGSGTRLTVV.

The genes are TRBV30 and TRBJ2-7; D is uncertain. Per germline, CDR1 GTSNPN and CDR2 SVGIG (reference sequence). The CDR3 loop spans 11 amino acids. V gave up 6 bases and J gave up 2 bases, with 8 bases separating them. The CDR3 reads CACNSPYEQYF. In DNA form, the CDR3 reads TGTGCCTGCAACAGTCCCTACGAGCAGTACTTC.

This clone has just a few counts. V is TRBV4-2 and J is TRBJ2-2; 7 positions match TRBD1. Germline V lookup: CDR1 LGHNA, CDR2 YNFKEQ. J was trimmed by 6 bases and V by 3 bases; bases with no gene match: 16. CDR3 length: 18 amino acids. The DNA for the CDR3 is TGTGCCAGCAGCCACCTTGTGGGGACAGTTCTCGGGGCCGGGGAGCTGTTTTTT. It yields the protein CASSHLVGTVLGAGELFF.

The chain links TRBV2 to TRBJ2-1; perhaps TRBD1 as D (5 bases). CDR1 and CDR2 (germline): SNHLY, FYNNEI. The CDR3 totals 13 residues. V lost 7 bases to trimming and J lost 10 bases, with 17 bases between them. The CDR3 region has the DNA TGTGCCAGCACTTCACAACAGGCCGGGGAGCAGTTCTTC. It codes for CASTSQQAGEQFF.

The chain couples TRBV5-6 to TRBJ2-7; 7 nucleotides line up with TRBD1. Looked up from germline, CDR1 is SGHDT and CDR2 is YYEEEE. With V trimmed by 3 bases and J by 4 bases, 7 bases remained unmatched. CDR3 length: 14 residues. CDR3 protein: CASSSRQGRYEQYF. The CDR3 DNA follows: TGTGCCAGCAGCTCCCGACAGGGTAGGTACGAGCAGTACTTC. Complete variable domain (other parts from reference TRBV5-6 and TRBJ2-7): DAGVTQSPTHLIKTRGQQVTLRCSPKSGHDTVSWYQQALGQGPQFIFQYYEEEERQRGNFPDRFSGHQFPNYSSELNVNALLLGDSALYLCASSSRQGRYEQYFGPGTRLTVT.

V usage is TRBV3-1 (or the pseudogene TRBV3-2) and J usage is TRBJ1-2, with 11 bases that match TRBD1. J lost 4 bases, V lost 8 bases, and 9 bases had no gene match. Germline CDR1 and CDR2: LGHDT and YNNKEL (reference sequence). The CDR3 length is 15 residues. The CDR3 reads CASLQTDRGLYGYTF. DNA for the CDR3: TGTGCCAGCCTGCAGACGGACAGGGGGCTCTATGGCTACACCTTC.

In this sample, this clone turned up once. The chain uses TRBV5-1 and TRBJ2-7; tentatively, D is TRBD2 (5 bases). Trimming stripped 0 bases from V and 6 bases from J, with 16 bases between. CDR1 and CDR2 (germline): SGHRS, YFSETQ. The CDR3 totals 15 residues. CDR3 residues: CASSLALLGQSEQYF. For the CDR3, the DNA is TGCGCCAGCAGCTTGGCCTTACTAGGCCAGAGCGAGCAGTACTTC. Variable domain in full (rest from reference TRBV5-1 and TRBJ2-7): KAGVTQTPRYLIKTRGQQVTLSCSPISGHRSVSWYQQTPGQGLQFLFEYFSETQRNKGNFPGRFSGRQFSNSRSEMNVSTLELGDSALYLCASSLALLGQSEQYFGPGTRLTVT.